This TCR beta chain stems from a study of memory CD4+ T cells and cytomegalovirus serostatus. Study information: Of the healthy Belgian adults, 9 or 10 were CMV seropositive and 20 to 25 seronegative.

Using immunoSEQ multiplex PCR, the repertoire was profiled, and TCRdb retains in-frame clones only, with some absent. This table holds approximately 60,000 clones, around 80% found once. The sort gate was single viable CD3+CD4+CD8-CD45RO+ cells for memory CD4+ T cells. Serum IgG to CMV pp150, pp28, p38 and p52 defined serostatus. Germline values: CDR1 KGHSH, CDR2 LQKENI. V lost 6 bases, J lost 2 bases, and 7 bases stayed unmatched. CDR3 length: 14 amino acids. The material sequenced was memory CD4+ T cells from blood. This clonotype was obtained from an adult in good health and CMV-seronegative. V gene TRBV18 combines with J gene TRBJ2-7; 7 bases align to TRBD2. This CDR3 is CASSSGGVPYEQYF. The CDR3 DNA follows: TGTGCCAGCTCGTCGGGGGGAGTCCCCTACGAGCAGTACTTC.